These 11 T cell receptor beta chains were all obtained from the same sample, sequenced in a study of T cells in Graves' hyperthyroidism and ophthalmopathy. The TCR beta CDR3 regions underwent amplification using RNA transcripts as the source. With the HTBI primer set, the TCR CDR3 went through a first round of RT-PCR. MiXCR, run by TCRdb on the multiplex PCR reads, gives a single entry per CDR3 protein. Among fewer than 650,000 distinct CDR3 sequences, about 45% were seen once, and the ten largest hold around 47%. The sample taken for sequencing was peripheral blood or thyroid tissue (not recorded which). Receptors originate from an adult woman with Graves' disease, either hyperthyroidism or ophthalmopathy (not recorded which).

The J gene is TRBJ1-6, the V gene TRBV7-9; TRBD1 is a possible D gene (6 bases). Germline V gene lookup returns CDR1 SEHNR and CDR2 FQNEAQ (reference sequence). This CDR3 contains 12 residues. The V gene lost 6 bases and the J gene lost 9 bases, with 9 bases spanning the gap. CDR3 bases: TGTGCCAGCAGGCAACAGGGTTCACCCCTCCACTTT. As protein: CASRQQGSPLHF.

This clonotype was picked up one time. The chain recombines TRBV29-1 with TRBJ2-5, with unresolved D. CDR1 is SQVTM, CDR2 ANQGSEA, per germline. This CDR3 contains 11 residues. V lost 3 bases, J lost 7 bases, and 9 bases lay in between. The CDR3 DNA is TGCAGCGTTGAGGGTAATGTGACCCAGTACTTC. Protein product: CSVEGNVTQYF. Together with reference TRBV29-1 and TRBJ2-5, the CDR3 gives the full variable domain: SAVISQKPSRDICQRGTSLTIQCQVDSQVTMMFWYRQQPGQSLTLIATANQGSEATYESGFVIDKFPISRPNLTFSTLTVSNMSPEDSSIYLCSVEGNVTQYFGPGTRLLVL.

The table lists this clonotype with a few counts. V usage is TRBV7-6 and J usage is TRBJ2-5; 10 bases map to TRBD1. V shed 5 bases and J 4 bases; nucleotides not matched to a gene: 16. The CDR3 is 18 amino acids. From germline, CDR1 is SGHVS and CDR2 FNYEAQ. The CDR3 protein is CASSPYTGTGVAGETQYF. CDR3 nucleotide sequence: TGTGCCAGCAGCCCCTACACCGGGACAGGGGTGGCGGGAGAGACCCAGTACTTC.

This clonotype was seen many times. This chain connects TRBV5-4 to TRBJ2-5; D remains unclear. The CDR3 covers 12 residues. The V end lost 6 bases, the J end lost 5 bases, and 11 bases lay between the germline ends. The germline V gene encodes CDR1 SGHNT and CDR2 YYREEE (reference sequence). The CDR3 DNA reads TGTGCCAGCACCGCCGGAGACGAGACCCAGTACTTC. It translates to CASTAGDETQYF.

In this sample, this clonotype turned up many times. The rearrangement joins TRBV9 to TRBJ2-7; D perhaps matches TRBD1 (6 bases). V was shortened by 3 bases and J by 0 bases, with 10 bases between the two germline ends. This CDR3 comprises 14 residues. Germline lookup yields CDR1 SGDLS and CDR2 YYNGEE. The CDR3 DNA reads TGTGCCAGCAGCGCGCCGGGACACTCCTACGAGCAGTACTTC. It is translated as CASSAPGHSYEQYF.

The V call is TRBV7-8, the J call TRBJ1-2, with D perhaps TRBD1 (5 bases). Trimming took 1 base from V and 4 from J, leaving 13 bases between them. This CDR3 spans 15 amino acids. CDR1 SGHVS and CDR2 FQNEAQ come from the germline V gene. CDR3 sequence: CASSLGQPNLYGYTF. The CDR3, as DNA: TGTGCCAGCAGCTTAGGACAGCCCAATCTCTATGGCTACACCTTC.

On this clonotype: A much bigger clone sits one base away, suggesting this may be a read error. This CDR3 fails to terminate in the conserved phenylalanine or tryptophan, so it likely reflects a read error. The genes are TRBV6-1 and TRBJ1-1; D uncertain. The CDR3 runs to 13 residues. Germline V lookup: CDR1 MNHNS, CDR2 SASEGT. V gave up 7 bases and J gave up 7 bases, with 16 bases separating them. The CDR3 DNA sequence: TGTGCCAGCAATGCAGGCCGGTCCCGTGAAGCTTTCCTT. Protein sequence: CASNAGRSREAFL.

This clonotype occurred a few times. The chain employs TRBV5-4 and TRBJ1-1, with D tentatively TRBD1 (5 bases). CDR3 length: 17 residues. Germline values: CDR1 SGHNT, CDR2 YYREEE (reference sequence). With 5 bases removed from V and 0 bases from J, the gap between germline ends came to 20 bases. DNA of the CDR3: TGTGCCAGCAGTCCAAAGGCCCGACAGTTCATGAACACTGAAGCTTTCTTT. It is translated as CASSPKARQFMNTEAFF. Combining the CDR3 with reference TRBV5-4 and TRBJ1-1 gives the whole variable domain ETGVTQSPTHLIKTRGQQVTLRCSSQSGHNTVSWYQQALGQGPQFIFQYYREEENGRGNFPPRFSGLQFPNYSSELNVNALELDDSALYLCASSPKARQFMNTEAFFGQGTRLTVV.

Worth noting for this clonotype: This may stem from a read error, because a much larger clone lies one nucleotide away. The chain links TRBV9 to TRBJ1-5; a possible D gene is TRBD1 (5 bases). Trimming left V 5 bases short and J 4 bases short, with 13 bases between. The CDR3 sequence is 14 residues long. Germline V gene lookup returns CDR1 SGDLS and CDR2 YYNGEE. DNA of the CDR3: TGTGCCAGCAGGACCCCAGGGTTTAATCAGCCCCAGCATTTT. It yields the protein CASRTPGFNQPQHF.

The chain employs TRBV7-2 and TRBJ2-7; a possible D gene is TRBD1 (5 bases). Between the trimmed V and J ends, which lost 2 bases and 2 bases, there was a span of 13 bases. Germline CDR1 and CDR2: SGHTA and FQGNSA. The CDR3 spans 15 residues. CDR3 amino acids: CASSLFATAAYEQYF. The DNA of the CDR3 is TGTGCCAGCAGCTTATTCGCGACAGCAGCCTACGAGCAGTACTTC.

This clonotype was seen at least ten times. The V and J genes are TRBV29-1 and TRBJ2-7; tentative D call: TRBD1 (9 bases). V was trimmed by 6 bases and J by 5 bases, leaving 17 bases between them. Per the germline V gene, CDR1 is SQVTM and CDR2 is ANQGSEA. The CDR3 sequence is 13 residues long. The CDR3 region is CSVKRGTGNEQYF. CDR3 DNA sequence: TGCAGCGTGAAGCGGGGGACAGGGAACGAGCAGTACTTC.